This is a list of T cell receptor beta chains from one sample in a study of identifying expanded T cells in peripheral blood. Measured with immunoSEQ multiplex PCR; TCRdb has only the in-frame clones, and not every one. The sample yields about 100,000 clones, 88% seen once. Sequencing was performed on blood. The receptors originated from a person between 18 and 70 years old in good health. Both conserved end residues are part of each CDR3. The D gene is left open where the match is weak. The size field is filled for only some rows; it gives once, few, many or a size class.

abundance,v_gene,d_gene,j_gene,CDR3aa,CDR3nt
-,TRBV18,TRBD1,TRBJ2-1,CASSGRRGQGIIEQFF,TGTGCCAGCTCAGGACGCCGGGGACAGGGGATAATTGAGCAGTTCTTC
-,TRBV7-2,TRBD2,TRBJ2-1,CASSPPGLAGGNEQFF,TGTGCCAGCAGCCCTCCGGGACTAGCGGGAGGGAATGAGCAGTTCTTC
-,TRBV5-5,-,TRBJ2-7,CASSQDPYEQYF,TGTGCCAGCAGTCAGGACCCCTACGAGCAGTACTTC
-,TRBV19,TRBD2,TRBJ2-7,CASSVLAGAYEQYF,TGTGCCAGTAGTGTCCTAGCGGGGGCCTACGAGCAGTACTTC
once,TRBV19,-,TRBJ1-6,CASNEKAVLTGSPLHF,TGTGCCAGTAATGAAAAAGCGGTCCTAACCGGTTCACCCCTCCACTTT
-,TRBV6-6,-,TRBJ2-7,CASSYSASGSYEQYF,TGTGCCAGCAGTTACTCAGCCAGCGGCTCCTACGAGCAGTACTTC
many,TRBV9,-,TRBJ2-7,CASSVGGDLGTYEQYF,TGTGCCAGCAGCGTAGGAGGAGACTTGGGTACCTACGAGCAGTACTTC
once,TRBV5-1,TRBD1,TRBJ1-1,CASSFGDRNTEAFF,TGCGCCAGCAGCTTTGGGGACAGGAACACTGAAGCTTTCTTT
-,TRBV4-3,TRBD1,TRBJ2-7,CASSQESGQGYEQYF,TGCGCCAGCAGCCAAGAAAGTGGACAGGGGTACGAGCAGTACTTC
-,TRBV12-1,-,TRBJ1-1,CASSRRDRETEAFF,TGTGCCAGCAGCCGACGGGACAGGGAAACTGAAGCTTTCTTT
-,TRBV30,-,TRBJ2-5,CAWSVPGSVIQETQYF,TGTGCCTGGAGTGTACCAGGGTCCGTAATCCAGGAGACCCAGTACTTC
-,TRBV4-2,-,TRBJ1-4,CASSQVREQANEKLFF,TGTGCCAGCAGCCAGGTCAGGGAACAGGCTAATGAAAAACTGTTTTTT
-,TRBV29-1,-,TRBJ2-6,CSVEVPPGANVLTF,TGCAGCGTTGAGGTCCCTCCTGGGGCCAACGTCCTGACTTTC
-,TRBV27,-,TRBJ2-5,CASSPERGETQYF,TGTGCCAGCAGTCCAGAAAGAGGGGAGACCCAGTACTTC
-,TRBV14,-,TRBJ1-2,CASSQTPGLNYGYTF,TGTGCCAGCAGCCAAACCCCAGGACTTAACTATGGCTACACCTTC
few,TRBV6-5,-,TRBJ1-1,CATIGTHEAFF,TGTGCCACGATAGGGACACATGAAGCTTTCTTT
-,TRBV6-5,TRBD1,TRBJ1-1,CASTRQGQGTEAFF,TGTGCCAGCACCAGACAGGGACAAGGCACTGAAGCTTTCTTT
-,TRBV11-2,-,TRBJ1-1,CASSAVVRDTEAFF,TGTGCCAGCAGCGCTGTCGTCAGAGACACTGAAGCTTTCTTT
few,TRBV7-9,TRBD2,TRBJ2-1,CASSLGLAGFSYNEQFF,TGTGCCAGCAGCCTTGGACTAGCGGGGTTCTCCTACAATGAGCAGTTCTTC
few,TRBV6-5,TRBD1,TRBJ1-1,CASSGGTAKKGEAFF,TGTGCCAGCAGTGGCGGGACAGCGAAAAAGGGTGAAGCTTTCTTT
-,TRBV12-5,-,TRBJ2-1,CASGLVANEQFF,TGTGCTAGTGGTTTGGTCGCCAATGAGCAGTTCTTC
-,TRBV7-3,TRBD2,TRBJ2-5,CASSFGTSGSGVKTQYF,TGTGCCAGCAGCTTCGGGACTAGCGGGAGTGGTGTCAAGACCCAGTACTTC
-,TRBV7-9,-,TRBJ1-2,CASSPSGYGYTF,TGTGCCAGCAGCCCGTCAGGGTATGGCTACACCTTC
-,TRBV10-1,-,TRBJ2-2,CASSEQGTGELFF,TGCGCCAGCAGTGAGCAAGGTACCGGGGAGCTGTTTTTT
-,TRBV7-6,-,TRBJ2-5,CASSLAGSETQYF,TGTGCCAGCAGCTTAGCGGGATCGGAGACCCAGTACTTC
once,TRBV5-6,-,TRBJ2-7,CASSLRRYEQYF,TGTGCCAGCAGCCTCCGACGGTACGAGCAGTACTTC
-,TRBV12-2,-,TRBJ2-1,CASRGGTGTSGRAEWVSYPHEQFF,TGTGCAAGTCGCGGGGGAACAGGCACTAGCGGGAGGGCCGAATGGGTTTCTTACCCTCATGAGCAGTTCTTC
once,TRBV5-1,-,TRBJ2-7,CASSVWTAPYEQYF,TGCGCCAGCAGCGTGTGGACAGCCCCCTACGAGCAGTACTTC
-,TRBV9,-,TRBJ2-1,CASSVGSGSEQFF,TGTGCCAGCAGCGTAGGGTCCGGAAGTGAGCAGTTCTTC
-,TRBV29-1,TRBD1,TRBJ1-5,CSVRRDRYQPQHF,TGCAGCGTTCGGCGGGACAGATATCAGCCCCAGCATTTT
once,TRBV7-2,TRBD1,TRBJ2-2,CASSSGGLTGELFF,TGTGCCAGCAGCTCAGGGGGTTTGACCGGGGAGCTGTTTTTT
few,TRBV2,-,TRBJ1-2,CASSVRGVDYGYTF,TGTGCCAGCAGTGTAAGGGGAGTGGACTATGGCTACACCTTC
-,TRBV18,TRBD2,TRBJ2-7,CASSPSGRTSYEQYF,TGTGCCAGCTCACCAAGCGGGAGGACGTCCTACGAGCAGTACTTC
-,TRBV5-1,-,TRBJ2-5,CASSLERGSRETQYF,TGCGCCAGCAGCCTGGAGAGAGGTTCCAGAGAGACCCAGTACTTC
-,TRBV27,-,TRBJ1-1,CASSSTTGRRTEAFF,TGTGCCAGCAGTTCCACGACAGGAAGAAGGACTGAAGCTTTCTTT
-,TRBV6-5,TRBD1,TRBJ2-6,CASSQQGAGANVLTF,TGTGCCAGCAGTCAACAGGGGGCTGGGGCCAACGTCCTGACTTTC
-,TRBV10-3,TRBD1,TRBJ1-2,CAISEGQEGYYGYTF,TGTGCCATCAGTGAGGGACAGGAGGGATATTATGGCTACACCTTC
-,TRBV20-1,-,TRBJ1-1,CSAQGSEAFF,TGCAGTGCTCAAGGCTCTGAAGCTTTCTTT
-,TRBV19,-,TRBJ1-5,CASSIKASNQPQHF,TGTGCCAGTAGTATAAAGGCGAGCAATCAGCCCCAGCATTTT
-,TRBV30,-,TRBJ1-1,CAWSKGLDTEAFF,TGTGCCTGGAGTAAGGGACTGGACACTGAAGCTTTCTTT